The sequence of this T cell receptor (beta chain) was determined in a study of beta chain features in type 1 diabetes. In the study overall: Sorted cells, some 98,000,000 in number, were examined across all samples.

Details on this clone: Its specificity is not known.

Findings of the study overall: Compared to healthy donors, patients appeared to have naive, central memory and Treg TCRB repertoires that were more alike. Among all four CD4+ subsets, Type 1 diabetes patients had TCRB CDR3s that were moderately but significantly shorter. The analysis here could not establish whether HLA type shapes TCRB rearrangement.

Expressed TCRB transcripts got sequenced, as all isolated RNA was reverse transcribed. TCRdb's copy holds only in-frame clones and misses some; the assay was immunoSEQ multiplex PCR. The data contain some 240,000 clones, 16% of them seen just once; the ten biggest clones take up 0.085%. CD4+ naive, central memory, regulatory and stem cell-like memory cells were sorted via CD45RO/CCR7/CD25/CD127/CD95/CD27. Germline loops: CDR1 SGHKS, CDR2 YYEKEE (reference sequence). This CDR3 comprises 13 residues. Trimming stripped 5 bases from V and 4 bases from J, with 12 bases between. This chain links TRBV5-5 with TRBJ2-5; D is possibly TRBD1 (6 bases). The TCR was taken from a man younger than 40 with type 1 diabetes. The specimen sequenced was naive CD4+ T cells from blood. CDR3 loop: CASSNTQGETQYF. CDR3 nucleotides: TGTGCCAGCAGTAATACACAGGGAGAGACCCAGTACTTC.